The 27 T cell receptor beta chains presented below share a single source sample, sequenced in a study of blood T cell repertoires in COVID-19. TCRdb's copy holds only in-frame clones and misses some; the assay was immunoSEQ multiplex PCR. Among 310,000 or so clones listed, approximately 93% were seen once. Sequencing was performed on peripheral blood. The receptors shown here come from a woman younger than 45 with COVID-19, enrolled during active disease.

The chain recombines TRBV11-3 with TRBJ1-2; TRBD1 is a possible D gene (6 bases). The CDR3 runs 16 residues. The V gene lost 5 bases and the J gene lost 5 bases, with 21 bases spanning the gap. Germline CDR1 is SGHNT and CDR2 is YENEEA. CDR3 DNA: TGTGCCAGCAGCCATACATTATGGGCAGGGGAATATGGCTACACCTTC. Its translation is CASSHTLWAGEYGYTF.

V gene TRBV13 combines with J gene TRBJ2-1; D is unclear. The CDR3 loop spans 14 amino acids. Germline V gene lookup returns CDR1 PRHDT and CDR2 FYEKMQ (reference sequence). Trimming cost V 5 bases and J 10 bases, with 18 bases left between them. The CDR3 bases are TGTGCCAGCAGCCTACAAGACCCGGGTCCGGAGCAGTTCTTC. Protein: CASSLQDPGPEQFF. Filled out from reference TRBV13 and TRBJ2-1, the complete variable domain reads AAGVIQSPRHLIKEKRETATLKCYPIPRHDTVYWYQQGPGQDPQFLISFYEKMQSDKGSIPDRFSAQQFSDYHSELNMSSLELGDSALYFCASSLQDPGPEQFFGPGTRLTVL.

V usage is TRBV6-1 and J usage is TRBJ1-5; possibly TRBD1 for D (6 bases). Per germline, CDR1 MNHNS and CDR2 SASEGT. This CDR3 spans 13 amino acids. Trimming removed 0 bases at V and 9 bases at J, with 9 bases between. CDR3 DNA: TGTGCCAGCAGTGAAGCACAGGGTTGGCCCCAGCATTTT. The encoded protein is CASSEAQGWPQHF.

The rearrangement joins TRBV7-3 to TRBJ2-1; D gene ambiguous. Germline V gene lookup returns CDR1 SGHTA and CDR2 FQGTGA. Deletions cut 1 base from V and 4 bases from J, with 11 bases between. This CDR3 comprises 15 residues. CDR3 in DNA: TGTGCCAGCAGCTTAATACGGGTCCCTTACAATGAGCAGTTCTTC. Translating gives CASSLIRVPYNEQFF.

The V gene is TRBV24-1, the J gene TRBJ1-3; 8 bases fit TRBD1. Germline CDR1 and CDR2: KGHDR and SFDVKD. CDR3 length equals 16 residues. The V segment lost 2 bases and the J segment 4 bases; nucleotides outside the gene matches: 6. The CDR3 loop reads CATSDCRGPRGNTIYF. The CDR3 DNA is TGTGCCACCAGTGATTGCAGGGGGCCGAGGGGAAACACCATATATTTT.

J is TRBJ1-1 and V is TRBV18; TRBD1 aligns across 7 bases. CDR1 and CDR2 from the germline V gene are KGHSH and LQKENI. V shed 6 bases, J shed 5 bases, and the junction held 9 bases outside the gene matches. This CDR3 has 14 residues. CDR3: CASSRDRERTEAFF. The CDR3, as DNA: TGTGCCAGCTCGCGCGACAGGGAGAGAACTGAAGCTTTCTTT.

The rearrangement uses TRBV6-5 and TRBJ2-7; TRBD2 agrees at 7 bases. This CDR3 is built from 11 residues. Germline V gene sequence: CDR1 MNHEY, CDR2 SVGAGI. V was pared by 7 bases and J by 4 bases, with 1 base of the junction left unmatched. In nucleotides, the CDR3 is TGTGCCAGCATCGGGGGGTACGAGCAGTACTTC. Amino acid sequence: CASIGGYEQYF.

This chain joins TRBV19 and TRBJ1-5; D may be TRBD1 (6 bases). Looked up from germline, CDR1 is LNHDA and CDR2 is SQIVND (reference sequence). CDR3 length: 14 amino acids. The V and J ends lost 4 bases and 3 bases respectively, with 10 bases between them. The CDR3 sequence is CASSTTGNNQPQHF. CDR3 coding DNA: TGTGCCAGTAGTACTACAGGGAACAATCAGCCCCAGCATTTT.

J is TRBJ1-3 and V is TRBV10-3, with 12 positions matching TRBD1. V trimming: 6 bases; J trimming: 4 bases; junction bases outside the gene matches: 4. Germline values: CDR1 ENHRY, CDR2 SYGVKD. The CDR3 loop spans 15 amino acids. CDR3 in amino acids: CAIRGQGARGNTIYF. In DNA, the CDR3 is TGTGCCATCAGGGGACAGGGGGCGCGCGGAAACACCATATATTTT.

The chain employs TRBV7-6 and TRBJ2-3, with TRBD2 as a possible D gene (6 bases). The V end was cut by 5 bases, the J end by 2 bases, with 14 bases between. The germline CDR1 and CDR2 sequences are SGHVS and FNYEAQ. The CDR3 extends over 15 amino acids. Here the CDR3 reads CASSQGGDITDTQYF. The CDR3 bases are TGTGCCAGCAGCCAAGGAGGGGATATCACAGATACGCAGTATTTT.

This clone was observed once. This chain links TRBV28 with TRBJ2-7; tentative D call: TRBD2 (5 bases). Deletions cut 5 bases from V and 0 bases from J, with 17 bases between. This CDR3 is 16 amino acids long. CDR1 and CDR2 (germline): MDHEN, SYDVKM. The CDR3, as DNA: TGTGCCAGCAGTGGCCCGGGATTTCTGAGCTCCTACGAGCAGTACTTC. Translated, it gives CASSGPGFLSSYEQYF.

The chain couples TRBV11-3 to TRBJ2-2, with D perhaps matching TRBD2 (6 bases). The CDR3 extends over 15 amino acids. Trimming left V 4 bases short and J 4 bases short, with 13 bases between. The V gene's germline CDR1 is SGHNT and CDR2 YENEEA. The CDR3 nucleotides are TGTGCCAGCAGCTATACGCGGGGAAGCACCGGGGAGCTGTTTTTT. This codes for CASSYTRGSTGELFF.

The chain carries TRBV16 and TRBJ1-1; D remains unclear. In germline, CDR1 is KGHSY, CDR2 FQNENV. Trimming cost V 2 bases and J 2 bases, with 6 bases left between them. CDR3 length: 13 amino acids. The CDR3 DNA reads TGTGCCAGCAGCCAAATCATTAACACTGAAGCTTTCTTT. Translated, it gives CASSQIINTEAFF.

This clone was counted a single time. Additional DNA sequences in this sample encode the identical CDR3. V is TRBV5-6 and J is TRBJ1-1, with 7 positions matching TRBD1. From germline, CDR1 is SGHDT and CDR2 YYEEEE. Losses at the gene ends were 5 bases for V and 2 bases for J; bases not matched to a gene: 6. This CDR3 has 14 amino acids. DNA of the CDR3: TGTGCCAGCAGTTTTGACAGGGTCAACACTGAAGCTTTCTTT. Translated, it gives CASSFDRVNTEAFF.

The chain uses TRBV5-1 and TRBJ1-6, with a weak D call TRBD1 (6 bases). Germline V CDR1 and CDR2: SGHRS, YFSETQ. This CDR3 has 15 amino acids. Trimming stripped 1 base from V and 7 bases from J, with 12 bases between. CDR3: CASSLSLDSNSPLHF. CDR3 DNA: TGCGCCAGCAGCTTGAGCTTGGACAGCAATTCACCCCTCCACTTT.

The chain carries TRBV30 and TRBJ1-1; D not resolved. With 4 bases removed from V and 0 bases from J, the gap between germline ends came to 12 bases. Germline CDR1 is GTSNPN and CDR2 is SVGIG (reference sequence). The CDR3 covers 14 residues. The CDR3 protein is CAWKYRSMNTEAFF. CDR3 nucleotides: TGTGCCTGGAAATACAGATCCATGAACACTGAAGCTTTCTTT.

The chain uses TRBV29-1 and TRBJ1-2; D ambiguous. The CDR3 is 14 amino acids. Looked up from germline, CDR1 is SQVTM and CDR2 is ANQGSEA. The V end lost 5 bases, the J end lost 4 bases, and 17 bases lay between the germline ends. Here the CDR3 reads CSVLQRVSSYGYTF. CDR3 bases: TGCAGCGTTCTGCAGAGGGTGTCGAGCTATGGCTACACCTTC.

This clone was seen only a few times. The CDR3 is CASSFGGGYEQYF. The CDR3 nucleotides are TGTGCCAGCAGCTTCGGGGGGGGCTACGAGCAGTACTTC. The V gene is TRBV5-4, the J gene TRBJ2-7; 8 bases agree with TRBD2. Germline-derived CDR1 and CDR2 are SGHNT and YYREEE (reference sequence). Unmatched junction bases numbered 1, after V lost 2 bases and J lost 3 bases. This CDR3 is 13 amino acids long.

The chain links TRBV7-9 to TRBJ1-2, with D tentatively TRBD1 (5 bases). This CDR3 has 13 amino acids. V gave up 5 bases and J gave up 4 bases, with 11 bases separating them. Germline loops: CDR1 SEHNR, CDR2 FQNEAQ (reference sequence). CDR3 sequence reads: CASSMTAPYGYTF. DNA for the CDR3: TGTGCCAGCAGCATGACAGCCCCCTATGGCTACACCTTC.

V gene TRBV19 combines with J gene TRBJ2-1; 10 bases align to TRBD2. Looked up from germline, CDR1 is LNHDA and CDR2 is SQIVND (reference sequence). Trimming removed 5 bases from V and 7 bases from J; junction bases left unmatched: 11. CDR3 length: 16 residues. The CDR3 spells CASSPSGRAGHNEQFF. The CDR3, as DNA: TGTGCCAGTAGTCCCAGCGGGAGGGCCGGTCATAATGAGCAGTTCTTC.

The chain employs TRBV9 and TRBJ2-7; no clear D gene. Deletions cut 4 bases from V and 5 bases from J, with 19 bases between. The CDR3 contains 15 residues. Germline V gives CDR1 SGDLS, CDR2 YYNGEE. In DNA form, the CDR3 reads TGTGCCAGCAGCCCCCGCGGTCTCGAGGCCGACGAGCAGTACTTC. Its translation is CASSPRGLEADEQYF.

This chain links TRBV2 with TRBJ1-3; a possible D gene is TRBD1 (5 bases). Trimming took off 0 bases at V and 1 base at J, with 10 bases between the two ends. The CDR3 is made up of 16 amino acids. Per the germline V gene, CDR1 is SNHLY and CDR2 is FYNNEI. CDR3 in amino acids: CASSEAGGVSGNTIYF. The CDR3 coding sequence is TGTGCCAGCAGTGAAGCGGGGGGAGTTTCTGGAAACACCATATATTTT.

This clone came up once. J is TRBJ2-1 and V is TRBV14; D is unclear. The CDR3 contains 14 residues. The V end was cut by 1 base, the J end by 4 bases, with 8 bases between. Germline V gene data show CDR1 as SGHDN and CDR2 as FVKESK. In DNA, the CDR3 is TGTGCCAGCAGCCAAGGGGCAGCATACAATGAGCAGTTCTTC. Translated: CASSQGAAYNEQFF.

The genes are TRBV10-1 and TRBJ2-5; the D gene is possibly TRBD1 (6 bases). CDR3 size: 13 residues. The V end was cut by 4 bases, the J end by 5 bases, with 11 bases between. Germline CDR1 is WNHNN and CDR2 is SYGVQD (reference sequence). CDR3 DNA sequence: TGCGCCAGCAGTGGGTCCAGGGGTGAGACCCAGTACTTC. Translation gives CASSGSRGETQYF.

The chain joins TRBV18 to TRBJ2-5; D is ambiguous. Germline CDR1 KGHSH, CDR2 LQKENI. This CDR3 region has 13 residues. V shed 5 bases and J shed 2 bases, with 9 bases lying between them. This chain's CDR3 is CASSGAVQETQYF. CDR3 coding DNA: TGTGCCAGCTCAGGTGCGGTTCAAGAGACCCAGTACTTC.

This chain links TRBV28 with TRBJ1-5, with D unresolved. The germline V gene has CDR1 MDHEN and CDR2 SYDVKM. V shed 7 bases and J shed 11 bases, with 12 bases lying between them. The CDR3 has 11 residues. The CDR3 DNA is TGTGCCAGCACCCTAGGTTTGGCCCAGCATTTT. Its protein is CASTLGLAQHF.

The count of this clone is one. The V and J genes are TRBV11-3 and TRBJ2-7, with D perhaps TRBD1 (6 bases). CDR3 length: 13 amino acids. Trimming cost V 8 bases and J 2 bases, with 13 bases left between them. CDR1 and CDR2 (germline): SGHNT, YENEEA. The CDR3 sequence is CASSRDKPYEQYF. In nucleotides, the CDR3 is TGTGCCAGCTCTCGGGACAAGCCCTACGAGCAGTACTTC.